The source of this T cell receptor beta chain is a study of CD8+ T cells in alopecia areata (dated 2018 in TCRdb). Study-level background: The treated patients, all with moderate-to-severe alopecia areata, were enrolled in an open-label pilot trial of oral tofacitinib given at 5 to 10 mg twice daily. Biopsies were taken from tofacitinib-treated patients at baseline and again at 4 and 24 weeks into treatment, and several of those patients also had a later scalp biopsy. Scalp clonality was compared across normal scalp (n=4), patchy alopecia areata scalp (n=8), and alopecia totalis/universalis scalp (n=8). In treated patients, disease severity was measured using the SALT score, which gives the percentage of scalp surface area affected. Tofacitinib was administered for 6 to 18 months, and 6 months of follow-up off drug were then conducted to assess delayed response and recurrence. Amplification of TCRbeta CDR3 regions was done by immunoSEQ multiplex PCR using 35 Vbeta forward primers and 13 Jbeta reverse primers. In humans, TCRbeta sequencing was performed on scalp tissue and on sorted CD4+ and CD8+ peripheral blood T cells from healthy controls and from patients with patchy or totalis/universalis alopecia areata. To study T cell clonal expansion in alopecia areata, the researchers applied high-throughput TCRbeta sequencing to both the C3H/HeJ mouse model and human patients. The RNA source kit depended on sample type: the PAXgene miRNA kit for fixed scalp, the miRNeasy kit for PBMCs, and the RNeasy kit for mouse skin. The paper as a whole reports these results and caveats: Compared with mice, TCR sequences shared between patients were less clear, possibly partly because of HLA diversity across the patient population. Resident alphabeta T cells in normal human skin are also sequenced, complicating scalp TCR repertoire analysis, unlike mouse skin dominated by gammadelta T cells. Many expanded lesional clones persisted in scalp and blood during tofacitinib treatment, which may partly explain relapse after stopping treatment. Lesional scalp, especially in alopecia totalis/universalis, showed higher clonality and more expanded CD8+ clones than normal scalp, suggesting antigenic drive. Tofacitinib significantly decreased scalp clonality and the number of expanded CD8+ clones among the top 100 scalp clones. Because the treated cohort was small and included a single nonresponder, larger studies are needed to assess links between baseline CD8+ expansion and response.

This clone was detected only a few times. Its binding antigen is unknown. No base quality information exists; no much larger clone differs at one position. The CDR3 measures 16 amino acids from cysteine to phenylalanine. Of the read, only the CDR3 DNA is kept; its 48 bases are in frame from base 1. The V end loses 3 bases and the J end loses 7 bases, and a stretch of 19 bases separates them. The germline V gene encodes CDR1 LNHDA and CDR2 SQIVND (reference sequence). The library relied on the immunoSEQ multiplex PCR assay. RNA was extracted from all samples and reverse transcribed into cDNA as template for TCR sequencing. SuperScript III was used for first-strand cDNA synthesis, primed with a 2:1 mix of oligo-dT and random hexamers. A synthetic immune receptor repertoire was used to assess amplification bias, and residual bias was removed computationally. The authors' analysis ran thus. Raw reads were preprocessed to remove errors, and CDR3 was defined according to IMGT conventions as the region from the conserved cysteine to phenylalanine. To get clonality, Shannon entropy was normalized by log2 of the number of productive unique TCRs and the result was subtracted from 1. CD4 or CD8 identity of scalp clones was inferred by cross-referencing scalp TCRbeta sequences with sorted blood CD4 and CD8 repertoires. The clones in this table, taken by TCRdb from immuneACCESS, are in-frame only. Not every clone is retained; where verified, under half of the shortfall comes from an unresolved V gene, and the cause of the rest is unknown. V and J calls plus clone size are reproduced from that table; the DNA served to infer D and trimming. A total of roughly 92,000 clones appear in this sample, around 71% of them only once. In total, the top ten clones hold around 16% of the sample.

This specimen's treatment or condition label, interpreted: oral pan-JAK inhibitor, 5-10 mg twice daily. Peripheral blood and lesional scalp punch biopsies were obtained from patients with alopecia areata. PBMCs were separated by density centrifugation and stained for CD3, CD4 and CD8, after which CD4+ and CD8+ T cells were sorted on a FACSAria. The chain links TRBV19 with TRBJ2-4; the D gene is perhaps TRBD1 or TRBD2, as each covers 5 bases. The sample here was CD8+ T cells sorted from blood, taken between weeks 43 and 45, from a patient treated with tofacitinib. The sequence was collected from a human donor with alopecia areata. CDR3 region: CASSMGDGERWNIQYF. The DNA sequence follows: TGTGCCAGTAGTATGGGGGACGGCGAGCGTTGGAACATTCAGTACTTC.